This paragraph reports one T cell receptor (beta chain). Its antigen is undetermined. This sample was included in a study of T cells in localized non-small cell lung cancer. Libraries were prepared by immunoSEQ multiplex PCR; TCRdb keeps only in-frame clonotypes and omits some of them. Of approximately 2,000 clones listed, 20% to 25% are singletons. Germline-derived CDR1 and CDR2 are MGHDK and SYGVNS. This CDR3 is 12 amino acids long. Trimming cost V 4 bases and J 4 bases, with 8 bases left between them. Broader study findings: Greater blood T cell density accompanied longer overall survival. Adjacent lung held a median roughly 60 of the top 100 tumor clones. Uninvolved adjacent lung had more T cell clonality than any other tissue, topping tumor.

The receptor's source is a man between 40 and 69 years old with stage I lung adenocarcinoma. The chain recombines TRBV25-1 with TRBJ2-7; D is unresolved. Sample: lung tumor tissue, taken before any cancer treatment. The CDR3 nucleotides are TGTGCCAGCAGTGTCACAGCTTACGAGCAGTACTTC. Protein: CASSVTAYEQYF.